A single sample gave rise to the 28 T cell receptor beta chains below, sequenced in a study of T cell repertoires in cytomegalovirus infection. One entry per CDR3 protein, called by TCRdb with MiXCR from the reads. The table records roughly 280,000 distinct CDR3 sequences, roughly 13% of them present only once. The sequenced sample consisted of PBMCs. Receptors originate from a human donor in good health (CMV status not recorded). Some clones in this sample may be carry-over from other donors' samples.

This clonotype was counted at least ten times. The rearrangement links TRBV7-2 to TRBJ2-2; the match to TRBD2 covers 9 bases. The V gene's germline CDR1 is SGHTA and CDR2 FQGNSA. The ends lost 4 bases at V and 8 bases at J; junction bases unmatched: 11. CDR3 length: 16 residues. The CDR3 nucleotides are TGTGCCAGCAGCTCCCCGGGACTAGCTCTGTTGGGGGAGCTGTTTTTT. Amino acid sequence: CASSSPGLALLGELFF.

On this clonotype: It may be a read error: a sequence one base away is much more abundant. The rearrangement joins TRBV12-3 or TRBV12-4 to TRBJ2-7; 7 nucleotides agree with TRBD1. The CDR3 loop spans 14 amino acids. The J segment lost 4 bases and the V segment lost 8 bases, leaving 11 bases of the junction unmatched. CDR3 in amino acids: CASGNTGAEYEQYF. The CDR3 DNA reads as TGTGCCAGCGGTAACACAGGGGCAGAATACGAGCAGTACTTC.

This clonotype was observed at least ten times. V gene TRBV7-2 combines with J gene TRBJ2-7; TRBD1 aligns across 8 bases. CDR3 length equals 15 residues. CDR1 and CDR2 (germline): SGHTA, FQGNSA. With 0 bases clipped from V and 4 bases from J, the junction kept 5 bases outside the gene matches. The CDR3 DNA reads as TGTGCCAGCAGCTTAGCACAGGACAGGGTTTACGAGCAGTACTTC. It translates to CASSLAQDRVYEQYF.

This chain uses TRBV20-1 with TRBJ1-1; 9 nucleotides match TRBD1. This CDR3 comprises 14 residues. Germline CDR1 DFQATT, CDR2 SNEGSKA (reference sequence). V was clipped by 5 bases and J by 1 base; unmatched bases: 5. Written as DNA, the CDR3 is TGCAGTGCTGGACCGGGACAGGGGAACACTGAAGCTTTCTTT. Translation: CSAGPGQGNTEAFF.

V and J are TRBV6-2 or TRBV6-3 and TRBJ1-6; D not certain. V was cut by 5 bases and J by 13 bases, with 21 bases left in between. Germline-derived CDR1 and CDR2 are MNHEY and SVGEGT. This CDR3 is built from 15 residues. The CDR3 coding sequence is TGTGCCAGCAGTGTCCGGGTCCTTACGAATACCCCCCTCCACTTT. Translation: CASSVRVLTNTPLHF.

The CDR3 DNA follows: TGCAGTGCTAGTAAGGCGGGGCAGACCCAGTACTTC. Translation gives CSASKAGQTQYF. V is TRBV20-1 and J is TRBJ2-5; D is possibly TRBD2 (6 bases). The CDR3 runs to 12 residues. V gave up 3 bases and J gave up 6 bases, with 11 bases separating them. The germline CDR1 and CDR2 sequences are DFQATT and SNEGSKA (reference sequence).

The sample holds a few counts of this clonotype. V and J are TRBV18 and TRBJ1-5; 8 bases agree with TRBD1. The germline CDR1 and CDR2 sequences are KGHSH and LQKENI. The CDR3 spans 15 residues. The trim removed 3 bases at V and 6 bases at J, leaving 7 bases unmatched. The CDR3: CASSPSRTGTQPQHF. As DNA, the CDR3 is TGTGCCAGCTCACCCTCGAGGACAGGGACTCAGCCCCAGCATTTT.

This clonotype was detected only a few times. This rearrangement joins TRBV24-1 to TRBJ2-1, with D possibly matching TRBD2 (6 bases). Germline CDR1 KGHDR, CDR2 SFDVKD. This CDR3 has 12 amino acids. V was shortened by 3 bases and J by 15 bases, with 14 bases between the two germline ends. CDR3 sequence reads: CATSDAGSARFF. CDR3 nucleotide sequence: TGTGCCACCAGTGATGCGGGGAGCGCGCGGTTCTTC.

A few counts support this clonotype. This rearrangement joins TRBV6-5 to TRBJ2-6; D gene ambiguous. CDR3 length equals 18 residues. Germline CDR1 is MNHEY and CDR2 is SVGAGI. V lost 0 bases and J 0 bases, leaving 12 bases between the germline ends. CDR3 nucleotides: TGTGCCAGCAGTTACTCGTTGTCCGGATCCTCTGGGGCCAACGTCCTGACTTTC. Encoded protein: CASSYSLSGSSGANVLTF.

This clonotype was detected many times. The rearrangement links TRBV19 to TRBJ2-6; D remains ambiguous. The CDR3 is made up of 14 amino acids. V was cut by 2 bases and J by 2 bases, with 4 bases left in between. Germline values: CDR1 LNHDA, CDR2 SQIVND (reference sequence). The CDR3 DNA follows: TGTGCCAGTAGTATACGTCCTGGGGCCAACGTCCTGACTTTC. Residues: CASSIRPGANVLTF.

This clonotype was observed a few times. The chain uses TRBV6-1 and TRBJ2-1, with TRBD1 identical over 7 bases. The germline gives CDR1 MNHNS, CDR2 SASEGT. CDR3 length equals 16 residues. The V segment lost 6 bases and the J segment 1 base; nucleotides outside the gene matches: 9. The CDR3 sequence is CASSLSRDRSYNEQFF. CDR3 bases: TGTGCCAGCAGCCTCAGTCGGGACAGATCCTACAATGAGCAGTTCTTC.

The chain recombines TRBV29-1 with TRBJ1-2; a possible D gene is TRBD1 (5 bases). Germline assignment: CDR1 SQVTM and CDR2 ANQGSEA. Trimming stripped 7 bases from V and 5 bases from J, with 14 bases between. This CDR3 has 12 residues. CDR3 sequence: CSGKTALYGYTF. DNA for the CDR3: TGCAGCGGAAAGACAGCTCTATATGGCTACACCTTC.

The CDR3 sequence is CSAPFRGELSYEQYF. For the CDR3, the DNA is TGCAGTGCTCCTTTCCGTGGGGAACTCTCCTACGAGCAGTACTTC. This chain links TRBV20-1 with TRBJ2-7; no definite D call. Trimming stripped 5 bases from V and 0 bases from J, with 17 bases between. Germline CDR1 and CDR2: DFQATT and SNEGSKA (reference sequence). The CDR3 is 15 amino acids.

At least ten counts were recorded for this clonotype. The V call is TRBV7-2, the J call TRBJ2-2, with D maybe TRBD2 (6 bases). The CDR3 loop spans 14 amino acids. V was clipped by 8 bases and J by 7 bases, with 17 bases between them. Germline V gene data show CDR1 as SGHTA and CDR2 as FQGNSA. The CDR3 region is CASSREEGHGELFF. The CDR3 DNA sequence: TGTGCCAGCTCCAGGGAGGAGGGCCACGGGGAGCTGTTTTTT.

Only a few counts were recorded for this clonotype. The chain links TRBV3-1 to TRBJ2-7; TRBD2 matches 9 bases. The CDR3 covers 14 residues. CDR1 is LGHDT, CDR2 YNNKEL, per germline (reference sequence). With 5 bases clipped from V and 3 bases from J, the junction kept 5 bases outside the gene matches. CDR3 nucleotide sequence: TGTGCCAGCAGCGTAAGGACTAGCGACTACGAGCAGTACTTC. This sequence encodes CASSVRTSDYEQYF.

The J gene is TRBJ2-7, the V gene TRBV6-2 or TRBV6-3; D gene uncertain. Germline-derived CDR1 and CDR2 are MNHEY and SVGEGT. V lost 7 bases and J 3 bases, leaving 7 bases between the germline ends. The CDR3 is made up of 11 amino acids. CDR3 protein: CASTDFYEQYF. For the CDR3, the DNA is TGTGCCAGCACAGACTTCTACGAGCAGTACTTC.

A single count supports this clonotype. V usage is TRBV27 and J usage is TRBJ2-5; D possibly uses TRBD1 or TRBD2 (6 bases each). The CDR3 has 16 residues. Germline lookup yields CDR1 MNHEY and CDR2 SMNVEV (reference sequence). V lost 7 bases, J lost 3 bases, and 21 bases lay in between. The CDR3 is CASNPWGATGEETQYF. The DNA for the CDR3 is TGTGCCAGCAATCCCTGGGGGGCTACCGGGGAAGAGACCCAGTACTTC.

The sample holds many counts of this clonotype. The J gene is TRBJ2-7, the V gene TRBV7-3; D possibly matches TRBD1 or TRBD2 (5 bases each). Germline V lookup: CDR1 SGHTA, CDR2 FQGTGA. The CDR3 is 13 amino acids. V lost 5 bases to trimming and J lost 6 bases, with 14 bases between them. CDR3 loop: CASSAGSRGEQYF. DNA of the CDR3: TGTGCCAGCAGCGCAGGGAGTCGAGGCGAGCAGTACTTC.

This clonotype appeared many times. The J gene is TRBJ2-2, the V gene TRBV4-1; D could derive from TRBD1 or TRBD2 (7 bases each). The CDR3 runs to 15 residues. The V end was cut by 4 bases, the J end by 6 bases, with 15 bases between. The germline CDR1 and CDR2 sequences are MGHRA and YSYEKL. The CDR3 sequence: CASSPWEGASGELFF. The CDR3 bases are TGCGCCAGCAGCCCCTGGGAGGGGGCATCCGGGGAGCTGTTTTTT.

This clonotype was counted between two and nine times. The chain recombines TRBV6-2 or TRBV6-3 with TRBJ2-2; TRBD2 aligns across 9 bases. The length of the CDR3 is 18 residues. The V segment lost 3 bases and the J segment 4 bases; nucleotides outside the gene matches: 12. Germline CDR1 and CDR2: MNHEY and SVGEGT. CDR3 bases: TGTGCCAGCAGTTATGTGACTAGCGGTGTTTCGAGCACCGGGGAGCTGTTTTTT. It encodes CASSYVTSGVSSTGELFF.

The rearrangement links TRBV6-1 to TRBJ2-1; D possibly corresponds to TRBD2 (6 bases). The CDR3 has 13 residues. In germline, CDR1 is MNHNS, CDR2 SASEGT. Trimming took 7 bases from V and 2 from J, leaving 9 bases between them. CDR3 DNA sequence: TGTGCCAGCACCTCGGGAGCCTACAATGAGCAGTTCTTC. Protein sequence: CASTSGAYNEQFF.

This clonotype was counted between two and nine times. The chain couples TRBV7-9 to TRBJ1-1; TRBD1 matches at 8 bases. The germline V gene has CDR1 SEHNR and CDR2 FQNEAQ (reference sequence). V lost 5 bases, J lost 4 bases, and 3 bases stayed unmatched. This CDR3 contains 13 residues. The chain's CDR3 is CASSAGTGTEAFF. For the CDR3, the DNA is TGTGCCAGCAGCGCCGGGACAGGCACTGAAGCTTTCTTT.

This clonotype was recorded a few times. The chain has TRBV28 and TRBJ1-1; tentatively, D is TRBD1 (6 bases). The CDR3 is 12 amino acids. Per the germline V gene, CDR1 is MDHEN and CDR2 is SYDVKM. V was clipped by 2 bases and J by 11 bases, with 12 bases between them. The CDR3 region is CASSLLRGSAFF. Here the CDR3 DNA reads TGTGCCAGCAGTTTACTCAGGGGTAGCGCTTTCTTT.

Notes on this clonotype: This may be a read error: a much more frequent sequence differs by one nucleotide. The J gene is TRBJ2-1, the V gene TRBV4-2; 13 bases are shared with TRBD2. This CDR3 contains 17 residues. Germline assignment: CDR1 LGHNA and CDR2 YNFKEQ. CDR3 sequence (DNA): TGTGCCAGCAGCCACTCGGGACTAGCGGGACTCTACAATGATCAGTTCTTC. Protein: CASSHSGLAGLYNDQFF.

This clonotype showed up many times. The chain combines TRBV7-8 with TRBJ2-1; 9 nucleotides align to TRBD2. From germline, CDR1 is SGHVS and CDR2 FQNEAQ. This CDR3 is built from 16 residues. The trim removed 1 base at V and 5 bases at J, leaving 6 bases unmatched. CDR3 loop: CASSLVETSGHNEQFF. CDR3 coding DNA: TGTGCCAGCAGCTTAGTGGAGACTAGCGGACACAATGAGCAGTTCTTC.

This clonotype occurred a few times. The rearrangement links TRBV29-1 to TRBJ2-1, with D perhaps matching TRBD2 (5 bases). The CDR3 extends over 15 amino acids. The germline V and J ends were trimmed by 8 bases and 0 bases, with 17 bases remaining between them. The V gene's germline CDR1 is SQVTM and CDR2 ANQGSEA. The CDR3 bases are TGCAGCTTCAAAGAGAGGGTCAGCTCCTACAATGAGCAGTTCTTC. The encoded protein is CSFKERVSSYNEQFF.

This clonotype showed up just a few times. This chain links TRBV7-2 with TRBJ2-1; 9 bases line up with TRBD2. Trimming took 3 bases from V and 10 from J; bases not matched to a gene: 10. Germline V gene sequence: CDR1 SGHTA, CDR2 FQGNSA. CDR3 size: 15 residues. CDR3 protein: CASSLRGGRIREQFF. CDR3 in DNA: TGTGCCAGCAGCTTGCGGGGGGGCCGAATTCGCGAGCAGTTCTTC. The variable domain in full, completed from reference TRBV7-2 and TRBJ2-1, reads GAGVSQSPSNKVTEKGKDVELRCDPISGHTALYWYRQSLGQGLEFLIYFQGNSAPDKSGLPSDRFSAERTGGSVSTLTIQRTQQEDSAVYLCASSLRGGRIREQFFGPGTRLTVL.

The chain links TRBV12-3 or TRBV12-4 to TRBJ1-1; 8 bases map to TRBD1. CDR3 length: 14 amino acids. Trimming cost V 3 bases and J 4 bases; bases outside gene matches: 4. CDR3 DNA: TGTGCCAGCAGTTTCGGACAGGGTTCCACTGAAGCTTTCTTT. Amino acid sequence: CASSFGQGSTEAFF.